The source of this TCR beta chain is a study of blood T cells in healthy people across ages (dated by TCRdb to between 2015 and 2017). With respect to the entire study: In model experiments, template switching captured about one uniquely barcoded TCR beta cDNA molecule for every two T cells. The study measured age-related changes in TCR beta repertoire diversity using deep sequencing normalized with unique cDNA molecular identifiers. The donors were divided into four age groups: young (average roughly 17 years), middle-aged (approximately 39), aged (about 62) and long-lived (roughly 82). To avoid experimental bias, donors of different ages were distributed randomly across sequencing lanes. Using the same blood draw, the study looked at two additional independent replicas of 1 million unique cDNA reads for two donors, one aged 18 to 30 and the other aged 80 or older.

To note about this clonotype: This clone's antigen is unknown. Base qualities are not at hand, and no much larger clone is one base apart.

The CDR3 contains 12 residues, cysteine and phenylalanine counted. Of all the DNA, just the CDR3 is kept, 36 bases in frame from base 1. Trimming at the junction amounts to 3 bases on V and 12 bases on J, and the germline ends lie 15 bases apart. The germline V gene yields SQVTM for CDR1 and ANQGSEA for CDR2. The donors were 40 or so Caucasian individuals from Russia, aged roughly 6 to 95 years, who were systemically healthy. Ten milliliters of peripheral blood were drawn from each donor into EDTA-treated Vacutainer tubes. Ficoll-Paque density-gradient centrifugation was used to isolate PBMCs, with at least 6 million per sample. Total RNA was extracted from PBMCs with Trizol reagent, with at least 6 micrograms obtained per sample. For every donor, flow cytometry on a PBMC aliquot measured the percentage of naive CD45RAhigh/CD27high T cells. The study at large found these results: The percentage of naive T cells measured by flow cytometry correlated strongly with observed TCR beta diversity. Observed TCR beta diversity per million T cells fell roughly linearly with age, and a significant reduction was already apparent by age roughly 41. Compared with the aged group, the long-lived group had more naive CD4+ T cells, fewer expanded clones and increased TCR diversity, a pattern suggesting age selection. Total diversity estimates from one million sequenced T cells were considered lower bounds and underestimates. Bulk unsorted PBMC profiling prevented conclusive comparison of naive and antigen-experienced compartments. Donor CMV infection status was unknown, potentially confounding age-related changes in expanded clonotypes.

Receptor libraries were prepared by 5' RACE. This sample was sequenced with an Illumina HiSeq 2500. A second about 7 to 11 cycle PCR used a sample-barcoded 5' primer and a J-beta primer mix. A template-switch 5' adaptor carrying 12 random nucleotides introduced a unique molecular identifier onto each TCR beta cDNA molecule. At least 2.5 million CDR3-containing paired-end reads were obtained from each sample. The Mint cDNA synthesis kit, primed by a TRBC-specific oligonucleotide, was used to synthesize first-strand cDNA from all RNA. All cDNA was treated with uracil-DNA glycosylase and then went through a first 18-cycle PCR with the universal primers M1SS and BC2_uni_R. As for how the authors treated the data: For normalization, 1 million high-quality reads were randomly selected from each sample, with every read carrying a distinct molecular identifier. Reads with shared molecular identifiers were discarded instead of being binned into consensus sequences. CDR3 identification, clonotype clustering and error correction used MiTCR with a Q25 quality threshold and the strictest error-elimination algorithm. A nonparametric unseen species model using Euler transformation provided a lower-bound estimate of total TCR beta diversity. TCRdb ran its own pipeline on the public reads, namely fastp trimming at Q25 and MiXCR clone calling, and kept in-frame beta chains. Each entry merges the rows of one CDR3 protein and shows their most common DNA and genes. Here the V and J calls rest on TCRdb's processing, not on the authors' analysis. The sample data list about 680,000 distinct CDR3 sequences, and around 48% of these were observed just once. Roughly 30% of the sample is held by the ten biggest clonotypes.

Sequencing used blood. This chain joins TRBV29-1 to TRBJ2-1, and TRBD1 may be the D gene, going by 5 matching bases. This receptor was identified in a woman aged 55-69 years in good health. In nucleotide form, the sequence is TGCAGCGTTGAGACCAGGGTAGGAAGGCAGTTCTTC. The resulting protein is CSVETRVGRQFF.